The present T cell receptor beta chain was sequenced within a study of Graves' ophthalmopathy and Graves' hyperthyroidism. On the study more broadly: The blood sample was drawn at first diagnosis and before any treatment.

CDR3 size: 17 residues. Between the trimmed V and J ends, which lost 7 bases and 0 bases, there was a span of 16 bases. In its sample, this clonotype was seen many times. The authors amplified TCR beta CDR3 regions from RNA transcripts. RT-PCR in the first round used HTBI primers; a second-round multiplex PCR followed. TCRdb re-analysed the multiplex PCR reads in MiXCR, keeping a single row per CDR3 protein. The sample includes fewer than 250,000 distinct CDR3 sequences, roughly 29% seen only once; the top ten take approximately 9.6%. The specimen sequenced was peripheral blood. The V and J genes are TRBV12-3 or TRBV12-4 and TRBJ2-6; no clear D gene. This clonotype was sampled from a man aged 50-60 years with Graves' ophthalmopathy. CDR3 in DNA: TGTGCCAGCACCTCGGCTGAAGGGCTCTCTGGGGCCAACGTCCTGACTTTC. Protein product: CASTSAEGLSGANVLTF.